The 9 T cell receptor beta chains below come from one sample, sequenced in a study of cytomegalovirus exposure and HLA in healthy donors. The study ran its PCR with 60 Vbeta and 13 Jbeta primers. The data were produced by immunoSEQ multiplex PCR, yet TCRdb's version contains in-frame clones alone and is incomplete. The top ten clones hold less than 0.65% of a sample with under 200,000 clones, over 70% of them seen once. Sequencing was carried out using PBMCs. The source is a woman aged 45-60 years in good health and CMV-seronegative.

V gene TRBV4-1 combines with J gene TRBJ2-5, with TRBD2 identical over 10 bases. The CDR3 contains 17 residues. The V and J ends lost 1 base and 1 base, in that order; junction bases with no gene match: 6. Per germline, CDR1 MGHRA and CDR2 YSYEKL. CDR3 region: CASSQVGSGRIQETQYF. CDR3 nucleotides: TGCGCCAGCAGCCAAGTAGGTAGCGGGAGGATCCAAGAGACCCAGTACTTC.

A remark on this clone: A junction boundary mismatches the germline segment, possibly from a read error. The chain uses TRBV7-7 and TRBJ2-3; D possibly corresponds to TRBD1 (6 bases). The CDR3 has 13 residues. In germline, CDR1 is SSHAT, CDR2 FNYEAQ (reference sequence). CDR3 amino acids: CASSSQGTDTQYF. In DNA form, the CDR3 reads TGTGCTAGCAGCTCTCAGGGGACAGATACGCAGTATTTT. The variable domain in full, completed from reference TRBV7-7 and TRBJ2-3, reads GAGVSQSPRYKVTKRGQDVTLRCDPISSHATLYWYQQALGQGPEFLTYFNYEAQPDKSGLPSDRFSAERPEGSISTLTIQRTEQRDSAMYRCASSSQGTDTQYFGPGTRLTVL.

The V gene is TRBV5-4, the J gene TRBJ1-2; D ambiguous. The CDR3 loop spans 15 amino acids. Trimming removed 7 bases at V and 0 bases at J, with 16 bases between. Germline V gene data show CDR1 as SGHNT and CDR2 as YYREEE (reference sequence). CDR3 region: CASSPSGQANYGYTF. CDR3 DNA: TGTGCCAGCTCCCCAAGTGGGCAGGCTAACTATGGCTACACCTTC.

The chain uses TRBV18 and TRBJ2-7; 8 nucleotides match TRBD1. CDR1 KGHSH and CDR2 LQKENI come from the germline V gene. The V segment lost 5 bases and the J segment 4 bases; nucleotides outside the gene matches: 10. The CDR3 extends over 15 amino acids. The chain's CDR3 is CASSIGQGRTYEQYF. Written as DNA, the CDR3 is TGTGCCAGCTCAATTGGACAGGGAAGAACTTACGAGCAGTACTTC.

This clone appeared a single time. This chain connects TRBV5-1 to TRBJ2-1; 7 bases fit TRBD2. Trimming took 4 bases from V and 0 from J; bases not matched to a gene: 10. CDR1 is SGHRS and CDR2 is YFSETQ in the germline V gene. CDR3 length: 17 amino acids. The CDR3 bases are TGCGCCAGCAGCCTGACTAGCCCTATAAGCTCCTACAATGAGCAGTTCTTC. This gives the protein CASSLTSPISSYNEQFF.

This clone has only one observation. This chain links TRBV5-1 with TRBJ2-7; a possible D gene is TRBD1 (6 bases). The CDR3 totals 13 residues. The germline V and J ends were trimmed by 0 bases and 5 bases, with 9 bases remaining between them. Germline V gene data show CDR1 as SGHRS and CDR2 as YFSETQ. CDR3 protein: CASSLGTADEQYF. The CDR3 region has the DNA TGCGCCAGCAGCTTGGGGACAGCCGACGAGCAGTACTTC.

V and J are TRBV28 and TRBJ2-6; weak D call: TRBD1 (5 bases). V shed 1 base and J shed 12 bases, with 13 bases lying between them. The CDR3 runs to 14 residues. Germline V gene data show CDR1 as MDHEN and CDR2 as SYDVKM. The CDR3 region is CASSLFQGPGVLTF. CDR3 coding DNA: TGTGCCAGCAGTTTATTTCAGGGCCCGGGCGTCCTGACTTTC. Full variable domain (rest looked up from reference TRBV28 and TRBJ2-6): DVKVTQSSRYLVKRTGEKVFLECVQDMDHENMFWYRQDPGLGLRLIYFSYDVKMKEKGDIPEGYSVSREKKERFSLILESASTNQTSMYLCASSLFQGPGVLTFGAGSRLTVL.

This clone was observed once. The chain links TRBV28 to TRBJ1-2; D is uncertain. CDR1 MDHEN and CDR2 SYDVKM come from the germline V gene. Trimming cost V 4 bases and J 8 bases, with 8 bases left between them. This CDR3 is 11 amino acids long. CDR3 sequence: CASSSGVGYTF. The CDR3 DNA is TGTGCCAGCAGTTCCGGGGTCGGCTACACCTTC.

The V call is TRBV15, the J call TRBJ2-3, with 13 bases identical to TRBD2. Trimming at V came to 0 bases and at J to 4 bases, leaving 1 base not matched to a gene. The germline V gene encodes CDR1 LNHNV and CDR2 YYDKDF (reference sequence). There are 16 residues in the CDR3. In nucleotides, the CDR3 is TGTGCCACCAGCAGAGACGGACTAGCGGGAGCAGATACGCAGTATTTT. As protein: CATSRDGLAGADTQYF.